The 10 T cell receptor beta chains in this list originate from one sample, sequenced in a study of blood T cells in healthy people across ages. Then a second PCR, running roughly 7 to 11 cycles, was carried out with a sample-barcoded 5' primer and a J-beta primer mix. TCRdb recomputed calls from the 5' RACE reads with MiXCR, one row per CDR3 protein. Of roughly 1,100,000 distinct CDR3 sequences listed, approximately 26% were seen once; the top ten hold about 0.8%. The same data also contributed to another study, on T cells of mothers and their children.

Sequenced sample: blood. The receptors shown here come from a girl under 10 years old in good health.

The J gene is TRBJ1-4, the V gene TRBV7-2; perhaps TRBD1 as D (6 bases). This CDR3 has 15 amino acids. Germline V gene lookup returns CDR1 SGHTA and CDR2 FQGNSA. Trimming pared 7 bases from V and 0 bases from J, leaving 12 bases between. The DNA for the CDR3 is TGTGCCAGCAAAGAGGGGGGGACAACTAATGAAAAACTGTTTTTT. Its protein is CASKEGGTTNEKLFF.

This clonotype was seen a handful of times. This rearrangement joins TRBV12-3 or TRBV12-4 to TRBJ2-1; 7 nucleotides match TRBD2. The CDR3 is made up of 15 amino acids. With V trimmed by 6 bases and J by 9 bases, 14 bases remained unmatched. The CDR3 region has the DNA TGTGCCAGCAGCACTCAACGGGGGGTTTTGGGTGAGCAGTTCTTC. Translated: CASSTQRGVLGEQFF.

This chain joins TRBV12-3 or TRBV12-4 and TRBJ1-1; tentatively, D is TRBD1 (5 bases). Trimming took 2 bases from V and 5 from J, leaving 24 bases between them. The CDR3 covers 18 residues. The CDR3 region has the DNA TGTGCCAGCAGTTTATCAACTTTACTTTGGGACGGGCAAACTGAAGCTTTCTTT. It encodes CASSLSTLLWDGQTEAFF.

This clonotype turned up a few times. The chain employs TRBV11-2 and TRBJ2-5; 10 bases are shared with TRBD1. Gene TRBJ2-1 matches the end of the DNA better, so the J call may be wrong. In germline, CDR1 is SGHAT, CDR2 FQNNGV. The CDR3 runs to 15 residues. The CDR3 region is CASSPRGQGYNEQFF. CDR3 in DNA: TGTGCCAGCAGCCCCCGGGGACAGGGGTACAATGAGCAGTTCTTC.

The genes are TRBV14 and TRBJ2-5, with 9 bases aligning to TRBD2. From germline, CDR1 is SGHDN and CDR2 FVKESK. The J segment lost 7 bases and the V segment lost 0 bases, leaving 9 bases of the junction unmatched. The CDR3 is 16 residues long. The CDR3 DNA follows: TGTGCCAGCAGCCAAGATGCGGGAGGGCCGTTGACGACCCAGTACTTC. As protein: CASSQDAGGPLTTQYF.

The chain couples TRBV3-1 to TRBJ2-7; 13 positions match TRBD2. The J call may be wrong; the DNA end is better matched by TRBJ2-1. CDR1 and CDR2 (germline): LGHDT, YNNKEL (reference sequence). The CDR3 has 15 amino acids. The CDR3 loop is CASRSGLAGVDEQFF. CDR3 nucleotides: TGTGCCAGCCGAAGCGGACTAGCGGGAGTCGATGAGCAGTTCTTC.

This clonotype was recorded a few times. The V call is TRBV3-1, the J call TRBJ1-2; D remains ambiguous. Germline assignment: CDR1 LGHDT and CDR2 YNNKEL (reference sequence). This CDR3 contains 15 residues. The germline V and J ends were trimmed by 3 bases and 3 bases, with 14 bases remaining between them. The chain's CDR3 is CASSHSLGVHYGYTF. CDR3 coding DNA: TGTGCCAGCAGCCACTCCCTTGGGGTTCACTATGGCTACACCTTC.

In its sample, this clonotype was seen a few times. The chain uses TRBV29-1 and TRBJ2-3, with 7 bases lining up with TRBD1. Looked up from germline, CDR1 is SQVTM and CDR2 is ANQGSEA. The CDR3 extends over 14 amino acids. The V segment lost 5 bases and the J segment 2 bases; nucleotides outside the gene matches: 7. The CDR3 nucleotides read TGCAGCGTTCTACGACAGGGCTTCACAGATACGCAGTATTTT. This encodes CSVLRQGFTDTQYF.

The table lists this clonotype with a few counts. This chain uses TRBV29-1 with TRBJ1-2, with D possibly matching TRBD1 (5 bases). This CDR3 contains 12 residues. Per the germline V gene, CDR1 is SQVTM and CDR2 is ANQGSEA. Deletions cut 5 bases from V and 4 bases from J, with 11 bases between. DNA for the CDR3: TGCAGCGTTTACGTGGGGGGCTATGGCTACACCTTC. The encoded protein is CSVYVGGYGYTF.

In this sample, this clonotype turned up a few times. The CDR3 DNA sequence: TGCAGTGCTAGGCCCATTAAACTAGCGGGGAGTGACATTCAGTACTTC. The encoded protein is CSARPIKLAGSDIQYF. The gene calls are TRBV20-1 and TRBJ2-4; 10 bases fit TRBD2. V shed 3 bases, J shed 8 bases, and the junction held 13 bases outside the gene matches. The CDR3 length is 16 residues. The germline V gene encodes CDR1 DFQATT and CDR2 SNEGSKA (reference sequence).